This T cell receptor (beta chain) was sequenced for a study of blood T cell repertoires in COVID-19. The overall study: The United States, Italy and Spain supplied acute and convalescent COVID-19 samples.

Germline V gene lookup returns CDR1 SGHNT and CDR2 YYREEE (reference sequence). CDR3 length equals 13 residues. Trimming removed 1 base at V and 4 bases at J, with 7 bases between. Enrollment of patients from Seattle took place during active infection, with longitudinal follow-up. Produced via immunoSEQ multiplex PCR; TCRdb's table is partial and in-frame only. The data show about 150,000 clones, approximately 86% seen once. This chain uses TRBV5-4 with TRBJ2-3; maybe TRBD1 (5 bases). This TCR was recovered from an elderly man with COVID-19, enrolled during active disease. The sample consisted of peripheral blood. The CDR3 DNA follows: TGTGCCAGCAGCTTGCAAGGGGCAGATACGCAGTATTTT. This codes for CASSLQGADTQYF. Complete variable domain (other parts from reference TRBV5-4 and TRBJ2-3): ETGVTQSPTHLIKTRGQQVTLRCSSQSGHNTVSWYQQALGQGPQFIFQYYREEENGRGNFPPRFSGLQFPNYSSELNVNALELDDSALYLCASSLQGADTQYFGPGTRLTVL.